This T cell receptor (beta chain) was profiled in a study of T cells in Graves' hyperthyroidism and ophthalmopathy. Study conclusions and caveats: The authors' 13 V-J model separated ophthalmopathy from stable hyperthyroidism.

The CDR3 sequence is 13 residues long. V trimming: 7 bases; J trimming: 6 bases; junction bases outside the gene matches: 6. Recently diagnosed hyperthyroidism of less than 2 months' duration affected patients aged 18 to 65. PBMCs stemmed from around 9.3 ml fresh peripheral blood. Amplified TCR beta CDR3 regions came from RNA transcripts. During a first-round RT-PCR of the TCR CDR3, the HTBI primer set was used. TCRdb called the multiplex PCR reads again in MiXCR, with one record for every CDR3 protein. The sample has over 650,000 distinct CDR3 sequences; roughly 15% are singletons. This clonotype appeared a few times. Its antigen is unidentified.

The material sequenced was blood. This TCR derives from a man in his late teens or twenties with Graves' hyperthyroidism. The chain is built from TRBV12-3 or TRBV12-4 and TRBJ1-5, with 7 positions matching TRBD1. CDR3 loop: CASTHRGGQPQHF. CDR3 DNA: TGTGCCAGCACCCACAGGGGCGGTCAGCCCCAGCATTTT.